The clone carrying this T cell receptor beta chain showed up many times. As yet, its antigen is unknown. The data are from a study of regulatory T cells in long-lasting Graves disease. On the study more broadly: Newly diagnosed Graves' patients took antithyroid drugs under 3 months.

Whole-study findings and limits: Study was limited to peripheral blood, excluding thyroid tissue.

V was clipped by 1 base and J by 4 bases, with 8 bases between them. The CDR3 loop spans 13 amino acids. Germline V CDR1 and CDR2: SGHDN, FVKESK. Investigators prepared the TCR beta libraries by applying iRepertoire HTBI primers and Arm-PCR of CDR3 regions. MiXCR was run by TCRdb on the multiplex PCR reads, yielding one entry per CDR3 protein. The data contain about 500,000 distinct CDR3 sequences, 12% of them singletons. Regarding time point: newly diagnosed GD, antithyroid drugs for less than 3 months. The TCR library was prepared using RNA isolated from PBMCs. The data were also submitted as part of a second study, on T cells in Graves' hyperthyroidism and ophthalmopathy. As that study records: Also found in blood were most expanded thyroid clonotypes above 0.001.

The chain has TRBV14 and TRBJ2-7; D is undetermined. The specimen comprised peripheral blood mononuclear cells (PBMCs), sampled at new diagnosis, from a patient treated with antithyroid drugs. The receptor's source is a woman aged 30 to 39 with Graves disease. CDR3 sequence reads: CASSQGTNYEQYF. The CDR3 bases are TGTGCCAGCAGCCAAGGTACTAATTACGAGCAGTACTTC. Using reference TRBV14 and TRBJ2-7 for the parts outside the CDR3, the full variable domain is EAGVTQFPSHSVIEKGQTVTLRCDPISGHDNLYWYRRVMGKEIKFLLHFVKESKQDESGMPNNRFLAERTGGTYSTLKVQPAELEDSGVYFCASSQGTNYEQYFGPGTRLTVT.